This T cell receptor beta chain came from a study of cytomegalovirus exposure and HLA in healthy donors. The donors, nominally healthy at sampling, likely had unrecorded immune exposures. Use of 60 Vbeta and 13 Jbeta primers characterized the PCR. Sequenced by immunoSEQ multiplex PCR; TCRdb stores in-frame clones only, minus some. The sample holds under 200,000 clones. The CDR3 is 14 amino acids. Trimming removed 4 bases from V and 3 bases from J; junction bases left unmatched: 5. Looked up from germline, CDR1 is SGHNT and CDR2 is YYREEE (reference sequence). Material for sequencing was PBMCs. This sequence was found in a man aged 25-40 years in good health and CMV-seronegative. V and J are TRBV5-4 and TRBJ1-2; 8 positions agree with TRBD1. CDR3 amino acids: CASSQGQVDYGYTF. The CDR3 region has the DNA TGTGCCAGCAGCCAGGGACAGGTCGACTATGGCTACACCTTC.